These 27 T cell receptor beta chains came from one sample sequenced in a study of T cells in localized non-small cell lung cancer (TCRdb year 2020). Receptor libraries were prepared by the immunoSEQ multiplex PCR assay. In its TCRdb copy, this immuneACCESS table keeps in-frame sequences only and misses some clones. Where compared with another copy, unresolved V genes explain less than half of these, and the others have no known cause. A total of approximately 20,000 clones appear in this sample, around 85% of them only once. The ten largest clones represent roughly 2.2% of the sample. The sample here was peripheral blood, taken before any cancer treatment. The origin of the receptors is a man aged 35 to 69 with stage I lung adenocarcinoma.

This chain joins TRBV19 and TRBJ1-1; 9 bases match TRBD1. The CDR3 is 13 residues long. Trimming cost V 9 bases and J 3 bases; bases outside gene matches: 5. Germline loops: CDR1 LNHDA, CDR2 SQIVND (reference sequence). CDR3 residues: CASSQGAYTEAFF. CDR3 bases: TGTGCCAGCTCACAGGGGGCGTACACTGAAGCTTTCTTT.

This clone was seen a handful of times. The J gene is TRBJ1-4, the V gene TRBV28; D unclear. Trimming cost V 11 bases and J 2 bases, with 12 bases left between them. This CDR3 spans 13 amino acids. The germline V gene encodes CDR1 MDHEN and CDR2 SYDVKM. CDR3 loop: CASLGVTNEKLFF. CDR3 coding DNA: TGTGCCTCATTAGGTGTGACTAATGAAAAACTGTTTTTT.

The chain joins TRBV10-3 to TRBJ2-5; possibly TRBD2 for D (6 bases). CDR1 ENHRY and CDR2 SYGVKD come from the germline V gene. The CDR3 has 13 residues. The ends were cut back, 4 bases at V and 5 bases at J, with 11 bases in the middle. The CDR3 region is CAISARSGETQYF. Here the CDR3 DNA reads TGTGCCATCAGTGCCCGCAGCGGGGAGACCCAGTACTTC.

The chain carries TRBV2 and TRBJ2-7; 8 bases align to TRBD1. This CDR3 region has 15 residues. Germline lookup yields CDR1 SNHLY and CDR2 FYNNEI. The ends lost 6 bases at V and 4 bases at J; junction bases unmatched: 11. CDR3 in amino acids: CASSDGQGGRYEQYF. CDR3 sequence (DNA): TGTGCCAGCAGCGATGGACAGGGTGGAAGATACGAGCAGTACTTC.

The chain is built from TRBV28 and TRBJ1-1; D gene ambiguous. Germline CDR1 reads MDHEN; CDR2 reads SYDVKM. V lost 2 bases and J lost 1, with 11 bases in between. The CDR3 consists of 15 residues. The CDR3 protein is CASSLMLGENTEAFF. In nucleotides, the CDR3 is TGTGCCAGCAGTTTAATGCTCGGGGAGAACACTGAAGCTTTCTTT.

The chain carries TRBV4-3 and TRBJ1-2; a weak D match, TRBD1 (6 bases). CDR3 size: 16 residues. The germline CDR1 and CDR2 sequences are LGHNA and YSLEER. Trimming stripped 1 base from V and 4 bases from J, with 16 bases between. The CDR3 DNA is TGCGCCAGCAGCCAAGGTGAGTTCGGACAGTCCTATGGCTACACCTTC. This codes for CASSQGEFGQSYGYTF.

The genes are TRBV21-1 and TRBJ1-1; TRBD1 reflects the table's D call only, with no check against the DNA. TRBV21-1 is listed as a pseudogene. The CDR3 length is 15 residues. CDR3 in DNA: TGTGCCAGCAGCAAAGGGGCAGGGGCAAACCCTGAAGCTTTCTTT. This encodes CASSKGAGANPEAFF.

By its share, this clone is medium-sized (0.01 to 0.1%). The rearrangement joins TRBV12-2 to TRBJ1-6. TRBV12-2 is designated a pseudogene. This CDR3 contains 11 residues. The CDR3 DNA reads TGTGCAAGTCGCTCCGGGGCATCTCGAGACTTT. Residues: CASRSGASRDF.

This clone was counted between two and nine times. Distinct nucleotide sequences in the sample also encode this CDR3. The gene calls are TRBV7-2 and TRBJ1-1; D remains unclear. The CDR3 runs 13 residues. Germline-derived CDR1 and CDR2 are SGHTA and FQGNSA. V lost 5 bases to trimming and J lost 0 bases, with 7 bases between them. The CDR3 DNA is TGTGCCAGCAGCCCTCAGATGAACACTGAAGCTTTCTTT. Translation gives CASSPQMNTEAFF.

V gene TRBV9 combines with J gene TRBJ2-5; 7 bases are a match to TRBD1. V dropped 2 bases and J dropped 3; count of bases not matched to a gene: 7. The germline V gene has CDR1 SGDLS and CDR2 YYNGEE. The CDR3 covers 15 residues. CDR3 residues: CASSVWGQIEETQYF. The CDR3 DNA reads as TGTGCCAGCAGCGTGTGGGGACAGATCGAAGAGACCCAGTACTTC.

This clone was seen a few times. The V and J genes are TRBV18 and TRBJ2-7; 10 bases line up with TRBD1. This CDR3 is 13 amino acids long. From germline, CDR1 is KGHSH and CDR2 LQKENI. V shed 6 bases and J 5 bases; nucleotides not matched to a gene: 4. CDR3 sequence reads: CASSPGQGDEQYF. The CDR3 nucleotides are TGTGCCAGCTCTCCCGGACAGGGGGACGAGCAGTACTTC.

CDR3: CASSLGTANTEAFF. DNA of the CDR3: TGTGCCAGCAGCTTAGGGACGGCCAACACTGAAGCTTTCTTT. The chain carries TRBV7-2 and TRBJ1-1, with no clear D. Trimming stripped 1 base from V and 2 bases from J, with 8 bases between. This CDR3 is built from 14 residues. Germline lookup yields CDR1 SGHTA and CDR2 FQGNSA. Complete variable domain (other parts from reference TRBV7-2 and TRBJ1-1): GAGVSQSPSNKVTEKGKDVELRCDPISGHTALYWYRQSLGQGLEFLIYFQGNSAPDKSGLPSDRFSAERTGGSVSTLTIQRTQQEDSAVYLCASSLGTANTEAFFGQGTRLTVV.

In nucleotides, the CDR3 is TGCAGTGCTAGGCCAATGGACGAGCAGTACTTC. Its protein is CSARPMDEQYF. This chain connects TRBV20-1 to TRBJ2-7; D ambiguous. CDR3 size: 11 residues. Trimming stripped 3 bases from V and 5 bases from J, with 8 bases between. CDR1 and CDR2 (germline): DFQATT, SNEGSKA (reference sequence).

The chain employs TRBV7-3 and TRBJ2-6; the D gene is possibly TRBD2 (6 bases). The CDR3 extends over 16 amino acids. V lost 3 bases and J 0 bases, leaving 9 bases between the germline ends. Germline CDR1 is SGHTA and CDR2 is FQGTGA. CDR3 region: CASSLDGSSGANVLTF. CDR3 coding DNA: TGTGCCAGCAGCTTGGACGGGAGCTCTGGGGCCAACGTCCTGACTTTC.

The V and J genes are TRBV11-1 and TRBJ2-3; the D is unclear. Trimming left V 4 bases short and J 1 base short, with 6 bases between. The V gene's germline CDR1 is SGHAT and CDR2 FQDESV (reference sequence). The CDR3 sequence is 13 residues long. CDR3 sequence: CASSSRGTDTQYF. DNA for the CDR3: TGTGCCAGCAGCTCTCGGGGCACAGATACGCAGTATTTT.

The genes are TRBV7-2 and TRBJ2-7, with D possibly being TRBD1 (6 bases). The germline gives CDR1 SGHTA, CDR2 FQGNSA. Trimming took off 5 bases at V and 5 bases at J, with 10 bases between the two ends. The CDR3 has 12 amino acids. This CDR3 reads CASSRTGNEQYF. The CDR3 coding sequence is TGTGCCAGCAGCCGAACAGGGAACGAGCAGTACTTC.

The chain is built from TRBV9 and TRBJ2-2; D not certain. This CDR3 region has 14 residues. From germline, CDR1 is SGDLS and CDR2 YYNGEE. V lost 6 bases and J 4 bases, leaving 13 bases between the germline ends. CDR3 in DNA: TGTGCCAGCACCATTAGACACTCCACCGGGGAGCTGTTTTTT. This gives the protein CASTIRHSTGELFF.

The CDR3 region is CASSFVGGEQYF. DNA for the CDR3: TGTGCCAGCAGCTTTGTAGGGGGCGAGCAGTACTTC. The V and J genes are TRBV13 and TRBJ2-7; possible D gene TRBD1, 6 bases. CDR3 length: 12 residues. Germline CDR1 PRHDT, CDR2 FYEKMQ (reference sequence). The V gene lost 3 bases and the J gene lost 6 bases, with 9 bases spanning the gap.

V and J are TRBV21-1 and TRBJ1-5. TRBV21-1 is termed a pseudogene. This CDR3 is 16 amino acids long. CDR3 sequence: CASSRGPVLFDQPQHF. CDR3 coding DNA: TGTGCCAGCAGCCGAGGACCCGTGCTGTTCGATCAGCCCCAGCATTTT.

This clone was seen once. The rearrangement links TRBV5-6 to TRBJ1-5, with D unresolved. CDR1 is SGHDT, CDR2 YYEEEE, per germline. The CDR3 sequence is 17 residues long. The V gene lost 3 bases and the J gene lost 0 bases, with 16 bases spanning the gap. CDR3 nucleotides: TGTGCCAGCAGCTCCTCCGCCGCGGTCTATAGCAATCAGCCCCAGCATTTT. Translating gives CASSSSAAVYSNQPQHF.

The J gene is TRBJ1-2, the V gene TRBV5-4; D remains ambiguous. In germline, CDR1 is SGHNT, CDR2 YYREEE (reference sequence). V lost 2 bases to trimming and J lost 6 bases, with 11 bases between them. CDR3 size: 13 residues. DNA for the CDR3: TGTGCCAGCAGCTTACAAGGGTCGGATGGCTACACCTTC. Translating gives CASSLQGSDGYTF.

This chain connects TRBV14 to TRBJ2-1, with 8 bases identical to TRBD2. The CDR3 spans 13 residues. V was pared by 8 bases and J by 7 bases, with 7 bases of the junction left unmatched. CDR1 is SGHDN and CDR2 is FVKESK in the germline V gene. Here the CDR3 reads CASSQGLGNEQFF. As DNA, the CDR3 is TGTGCCAGCTCTCAGGGACTAGGGAATGAGCAGTTCTTC. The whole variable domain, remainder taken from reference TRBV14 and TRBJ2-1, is EAGVTQFPSHSVIEKGQTVTLRCDPISGHDNLYWYRRVMGKEIKFLLHFVKESKQDESGMPNNRFLAERTGGTYSTLKVQPAELEDSGVYFCASSQGLGNEQFFGPGTRLTVL.

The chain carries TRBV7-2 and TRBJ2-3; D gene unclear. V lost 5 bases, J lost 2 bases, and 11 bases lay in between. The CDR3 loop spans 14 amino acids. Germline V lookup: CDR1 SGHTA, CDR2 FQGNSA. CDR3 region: CASSPAGNTDTQYF. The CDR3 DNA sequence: TGTGCCAGCAGCCCCGCTGGAAACACAGATACGCAGTATTTT.

The CDR3 nucleotides read TGCGCCAGCAGCAAGACAGGGGAGGACACTGAAGCTTTCTTT. It is translated as CASSKTGEDTEAFF. V and J are TRBV5-1 and TRBJ1-1; 8 positions agree with TRBD1. The CDR3 is made up of 14 amino acids. Trimming cost V 4 bases and J 3 bases; bases outside gene matches: 5. Germline lookup yields CDR1 SGHRS and CDR2 YFSETQ.

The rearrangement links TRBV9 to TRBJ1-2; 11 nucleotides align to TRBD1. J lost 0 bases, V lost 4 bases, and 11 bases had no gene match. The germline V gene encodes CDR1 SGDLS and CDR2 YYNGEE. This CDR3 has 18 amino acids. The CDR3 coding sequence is TGTGCCAGCAGCTTTCTTCCGGGACAGGGGGAAGCTAACTATGGCTACACCTTC. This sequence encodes CASSFLPGQGEANYGYTF.

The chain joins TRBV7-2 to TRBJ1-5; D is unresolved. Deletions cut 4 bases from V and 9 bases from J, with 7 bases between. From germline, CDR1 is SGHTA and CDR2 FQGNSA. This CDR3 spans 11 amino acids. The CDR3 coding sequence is TGTGCCAGCAGCTCCGAAGGGCCCCAGCATTTT. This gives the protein CASSSEGPQHF.

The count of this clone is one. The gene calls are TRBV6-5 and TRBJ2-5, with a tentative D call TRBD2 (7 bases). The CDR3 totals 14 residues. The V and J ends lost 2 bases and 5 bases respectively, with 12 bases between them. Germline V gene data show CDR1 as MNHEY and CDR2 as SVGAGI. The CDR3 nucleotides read TGTGCCAGCAGTTACCGGGGGGCGCGGGAGACCCAGTACTTC. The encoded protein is CASSYRGARETQYF.